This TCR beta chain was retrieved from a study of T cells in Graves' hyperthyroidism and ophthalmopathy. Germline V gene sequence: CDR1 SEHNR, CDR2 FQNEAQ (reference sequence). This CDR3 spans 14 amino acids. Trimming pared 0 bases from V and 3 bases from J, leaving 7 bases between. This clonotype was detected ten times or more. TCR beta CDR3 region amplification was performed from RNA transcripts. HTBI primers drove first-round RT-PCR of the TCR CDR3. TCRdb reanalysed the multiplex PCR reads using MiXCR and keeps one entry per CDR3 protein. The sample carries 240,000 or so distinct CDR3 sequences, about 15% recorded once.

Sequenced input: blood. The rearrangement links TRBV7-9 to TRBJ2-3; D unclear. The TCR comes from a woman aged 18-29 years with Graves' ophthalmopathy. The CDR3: CASSLAQRTDTQYF. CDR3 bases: TGTGCCAGCAGCTTAGCCCAAAGGACAGATACGCAGTATTTT. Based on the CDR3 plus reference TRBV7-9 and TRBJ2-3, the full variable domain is DTGVSQNPRHKITKRGQNVTFRCDPISEHNRLYWYRQTLGQGPEFLTYFQNEAQLEKSRLLSDRFSAERPKGSFSTLEIQRTEQGDSAMYLCASSLAQRTDTQYFGPGTRLTVL.